This record looks at one TCR beta chain sequence and its context. Its specificity is not known. Distinct nucleotide sequences in the sample also encode this CDR3. Documented time point: pretreatment peripheral blood. This sample was taken from a study of PD-L1 blockade in urothelial cancer. Turning to the study itself: Atezolizumab therapy began for patients in the mid-2010s, dosed at 1,200 mg intravenously every 3 weeks. Study-wide points: It was durable-benefit patients whose tumor-associated blood clones expanded more at 3 weeks.

TCRdb's table, derived via immunoSEQ multiplex PCR, lists solely in-frame clones and lacks some. The table lists tens of thousands of clones, 70% to 90% of them singletons. Germline CDR1 reads SGHRS; CDR2 reads YFSETQ. This CDR3 has 12 amino acids. The V end lost 2 bases, the J end lost 5 bases, and 8 bases lay between the germline ends. The J gene is TRBJ2-7, the V gene TRBV5-1; a weak D match, TRBD2 (7 bases). Sequenced here: PBMCs, sampled around atezolizumab (anti-PD-L1) treatment. The receptor was derived from a man between 60 and 70 years old with urothelial cancer. This CDR3 is CASSLGGDEQYF. In DNA form, the CDR3 reads TGCGCCAGCAGCTTAGGGGGGGACGAGCAGTACTTC.